The T cell receptor (beta chain) under discussion was sequenced for a study of blood T cell repertoires in COVID-19. Looking at the study overall: Nucleic acid was either cDNA or gDNA, and it came from T cells, B-cell-depleted T cells, or PBMCs.

Participant-reported clinical history was the basis for cohort assignment. The assay was immunoSEQ multiplex PCR, and TCRdb's table has in-frame clones only and misses some. The data show approximately 440,000 clones, with less than 95% seen just once and 0.6% held by the top ten. The TCR originated in a man between 18 and 35 years old who had recovered from COVID-19. The sample taken for sequencing was PBMCs or T cells enriched from blood (not recorded which).

CDR3 bases: TGCGCCAGCAGCTTGGAAACCCACAAAAGCGGGAACACTGAAGCTTTCTTT. Its translation: CASSLETHKSGNTEAFF. The chain couples TRBV5-1 to TRBJ1-1; no firm D call. The CDR3 runs to 17 residues. Trimming shortened V by 0 bases and J by 1 base, and 16 bases separated the two germline ends. CDR1 is SGHRS and CDR2 is YFSETQ in the germline V gene.